These 18 T cell receptor beta chains came from one sample sequenced in a study of regulatory T cells in long-lasting Graves disease (dated by TCRdb to 2020 to 2022). The protocol used for the library was multiplex PCR. For sequencing, an Illumina HiSeq 4000 was employed. TCR beta libraries were built with iRepertoire HTBI primers and Arm-PCR amplification of CDR3 regions. The public reads were run again by TCRdb, first through fastp at Q25 and then through MiXCR, and only productive beta chains were kept. Here each entry gathers all rows of one CDR3 protein and keeps the most common genes and DNA. The sample records over 350,000 distinct CDR3 sequences, 14% of which are singletons. The top ten constitute about 15% of the sample. The time point label, as the study defines it: newly diagnosed GD, antithyroid drugs for less than 3 months. RNA was extracted from PBMCs in TRIzol for both TCR sequencing and RNA sequencing.

This sample was shared with a second study, whose subject was T cells in Graves' hyperthyroidism and ophthalmopathy.

Source: peripheral blood mononuclear cells (PBMCs), taken at new diagnosis, from a patient treated with antithyroid drugs. These receptors came from a woman in her forties or fifties with Graves disease. Donor details come from another sample of the same person, matched by shared clones.

This clonotype has a count of ten or more. This chain connects TRBV12-3 or TRBV12-4 to TRBJ1-1, with 10 bases aligning to TRBD1. J was trimmed by 5 bases and V by 5 bases; bases with no gene match: 11. There are 16 residues in the CDR3. CDR3 in DNA: TGTGCCAGCAGTCCCACTGGGGGACAGGGGAGGACTGAAGCTTTCTTT. Amino acid sequence: CASSPTGGQGRTEAFF.

Note on this clonotype: A junction boundary mismatches the germline segment, possibly from a read error. The chain couples TRBV28 to TRBJ2-1, with 10 bases matching TRBD1. This CDR3 is 15 amino acids long. Germline V gives CDR1 MDHEN, CDR2 SYDVKM. This CDR3 is CASTPGTGVYNEQFF. CDR3 bases: TGTGCGAGCACCCCCGGGACAGGGGTTTACAATGAGCAGTTCTTC.

This chain links TRBV7-9 with TRBJ2-1; TRBD1 might be the D (8 bases). CDR1 SEHNR and CDR2 FQNEAQ come from the germline V gene (reference sequence). The CDR3 is made up of 17 amino acids. The germline V and J ends were trimmed by 1 base and 3 bases, with 16 bases remaining between them. The CDR3 bases are TGTGCCAGCAGCTTAGGTGGGGGGGGGACAGGCTACAATGAGCAGTTCTTC. Residues: CASSLGGGGTGYNEQFF. Together with reference TRBV7-9 and TRBJ2-1, the CDR3 gives the full variable domain: DTGVSQNPRHKITKRGQNVTFRCDPISEHNRLYWYRQTLGQGPEFLTYFQNEAQLEKSRLLSDRFSAERPKGSFSTLEIQRTEQGDSAMYLCASSLGGGGTGYNEQFFGPGTRLTVL.

This clonotype was recorded at least ten times. This rearrangement joins TRBV7-3 to TRBJ2-1, with TRBD2 matching over 10 bases. CDR1 and CDR2 from the germline V gene are SGHTA and FQGTGA. V gave up 5 bases and J gave up 3 bases; unmatched junction bases: 4. This CDR3 is built from 15 residues. The CDR3 DNA follows: TGTGCCAGCAGCCGAACTAGCGGGGACTACAATGAGCAGTTCTTC. Translated, it gives CASSRTSGDYNEQFF. The variable domain in full, completed from reference TRBV7-3 and TRBJ2-1, reads GAGVSQTPSNKVTEKGKYVELRCDPISGHTALYWYRQSLGQGPEFLIYFQGTGAADDSGLPNDRFFAVRPEGSVSTLKIQRTERGDSAVYLCASSRTSGDYNEQFFGPGTRLTVL.

The rearrangement uses TRBV2 and TRBJ2-5, with 7 bases fitting TRBD2. Germline V gene lookup returns CDR1 SNHLY and CDR2 FYNNEI. There are 16 residues in the CDR3. V lost 6 bases to trimming and J lost 4 bases; unmatched junction nucleotides: 14. The CDR3 DNA is TGTGCCAGCAGCCAGCGGGATGGCAGGTTCGGAGAGACCCAGTACTTC. This sequence encodes CASSQRDGRFGETQYF.

This clonotype was recorded at least ten times. This chain links TRBV20-1 with TRBJ2-7; 11 bases align to TRBD2. The V and J ends lost 3 bases and 1 base, in that order; junction bases with no gene match: 8. The CDR3 totals 16 residues. In germline, CDR1 is DFQATT, CDR2 SNEGSKA (reference sequence). The CDR3 loop is CSASLFGTSGSYEQYF. Here the CDR3 DNA reads TGCAGTGCTAGTCTGTTTGGGACTAGCGGATCCTACGAGCAGTACTTC.

This clonotype was seen a handful of times. This may be a read error: a much more frequent sequence differs by one nucleotide. This sequence joins TRBV5-4 and TRBJ2-7; 7 bases align to TRBD1. This CDR3 is built from 14 residues. Germline V gene lookup returns CDR1 SGHNT and CDR2 YYREEE (reference sequence). Trimming took 3 bases from V and 2 from J; bases not matched to a gene: 5. CDR3 nucleotide sequence: TGTGCCAGCAGCTCCCGACAGGGACCCTACGAGCAGTACTTC. This sequence encodes CASSSRQGPYEQYF.

This clonotype was recorded many times. The chain carries TRBV2 and TRBJ2-7; D is unresolved. The CDR3 is 15 residues long. V was pared by 1 base and J by 0 bases, with 10 bases between. Looked up from germline, CDR1 is SNHLY and CDR2 is FYNNEI. This CDR3 is CASSEELGSSYEQYF. The CDR3 region has the DNA TGTGCCAGCAGTGAAGAACTGGGAAGCTCCTACGAGCAGTACTTC.

This clonotype was counted many times. The V call is TRBV12-3 or TRBV12-4, the J call TRBJ2-7; D gene unclear. This CDR3 has 12 amino acids. V lost 8 bases and J lost 5, with 13 bases in between. The CDR3 loop is CASRHKGDEQYF. The CDR3 nucleotides are TGTGCCAGCCGTCATAAGGGCGACGAGCAGTACTTC.

This clonotype has ten or more counts. V gene TRBV30 combines with J gene TRBJ2-7; TRBD1 matches 8 bases. V lost 2 bases and J lost 4; bases outside the gene matches: 7. CDR3 length equals 14 residues. From germline, CDR1 is GTSNPN and CDR2 SVGIG (reference sequence). CDR3 sequence: CAWSLGQGLYEQYF. DNA of the CDR3: TGTGCCTGGAGTCTTGGACAGGGATTATACGAGCAGTACTTC.

As regards this clonotype: This may be a read error: a much more frequent sequence differs by one nucleotide. V gene TRBV6-2 or TRBV6-3 combines with J gene TRBJ1-2, with a possible D match to TRBD1 (5 bases). Germline CDR1 MNHEY, CDR2 SVGEGT. Trimming stripped 10 bases from V and 6 bases from J, with 21 bases between. The CDR3 totals 14 residues. The CDR3 region is CAINPQEGADGYTF. The CDR3 nucleotides are TGTGCCATCAACCCCCAGGAAGGGGCTGATGGCTACACCTTC.

Concerning this clonotype: A clone one base away is much larger, so this may be a read error. The chain combines TRBV30 with TRBJ2-1; D might be TRBD1 or TRBD2, each matching 6 bases. Trimming removed 0 bases at V and 2 bases at J, with 11 bases between. The CDR3 length is 15 residues. Germline V gives CDR1 GTSNPN, CDR2 SVGIG (reference sequence). The CDR3: CAWSVGGGTYNEQFF. The CDR3, as DNA: TGTGCCTGGAGTGTCGGAGGGGGTACCTACAATGAGCAGTTCTTC.

The sample holds many counts of this clonotype. This sequence joins TRBV6-5 and TRBJ2-5; TRBD2 aligns across 7 bases. This CDR3 comprises 16 residues. J lost 0 bases, V lost 0 bases, and 4 bases had no gene match. The germline gives CDR1 MNHEY, CDR2 SVGAGI. The CDR3 DNA reads TGTGCCAGCAGTTACTCGGGACTACAGTACCAAGAGACCCAGTACTTC. Translated, it gives CASSYSGLQYQETQYF.

The chain recombines TRBV28 with TRBJ1-4; TRBD1 aligns across 7 bases. The CDR3 runs to 17 residues. Germline V gene data show CDR1 as MDHEN and CDR2 as SYDVKM. V was pared by 4 bases and J by 0 bases, with 8 bases of the junction left unmatched. CDR3 sequence (DNA): TGTGCCAGCAGTTCCCCCGGACAGGACGCAACTAATGAAAAACTGTTTTTT. This gives the protein CASSSPGQDATNEKLFF.

A note on this clonotype: A far larger clone lies a single base away; this is likely a read error. This chain joins TRBV11-2 and TRBJ2-3; 9 bases line up with TRBD1. The J call is doubtful: the DNA matches TRBJ2-5 better. CDR3 length equals 18 residues. Germline loops: CDR1 SGHAT, CDR2 FQNNGV. The CDR3 DNA follows: TGTGCCAGCAGTCTACGGAAGAAGATGGGGACAGGGACGGGGACCCAGTACTTC. Amino acid sequence: CASSLRKKMGTGTGTQYF.

The chain joins TRBV7-9 to TRBJ2-7, with D uncertain. The CDR3 sequence is 11 residues long. The V gene lost 2 bases and the J gene lost 5 bases, with 4 bases spanning the gap. Germline V gene data show CDR1 as SEHNR and CDR2 as FQNEAQ (reference sequence). The CDR3 region is CASSLQDEQYF. DNA for the CDR3: TGTGCCAGCAGCTTACAGGACGAGCAGTACTTC.

In this sample, this clonotype turned up many times. The chain has TRBV7-2 and TRBJ2-5; 12 bases match TRBD2. The CDR3 runs 15 residues. Germline-derived CDR1 and CDR2 are SGHTA and FQGNSA. V trimming: 6 bases; J trimming: 9 bases; junction bases outside the gene matches: 11. Here the CDR3 DNA reads TGTGCCAGCAGGCCCGGACTAGCGGGATCCAGGCCCCAGTACTTC. It codes for CASRPGLAGSRPQYF.

There are a few counts of this clonotype. V is TRBV28 and J is TRBJ2-5; the D gene is possibly TRBD2 (5 bases). The CDR3 spans 15 residues. The germline V gene has CDR1 MDHEN and CDR2 SYDVKM. Trimming removed 2 bases at V and 5 bases at J, with 15 bases between. In DNA, the CDR3 is TGTGCCAGCAGTTTAGTCCCTAGCCTTCGGGAGACCCAGTACTTC. Protein: CASSLVPSLRETQYF.